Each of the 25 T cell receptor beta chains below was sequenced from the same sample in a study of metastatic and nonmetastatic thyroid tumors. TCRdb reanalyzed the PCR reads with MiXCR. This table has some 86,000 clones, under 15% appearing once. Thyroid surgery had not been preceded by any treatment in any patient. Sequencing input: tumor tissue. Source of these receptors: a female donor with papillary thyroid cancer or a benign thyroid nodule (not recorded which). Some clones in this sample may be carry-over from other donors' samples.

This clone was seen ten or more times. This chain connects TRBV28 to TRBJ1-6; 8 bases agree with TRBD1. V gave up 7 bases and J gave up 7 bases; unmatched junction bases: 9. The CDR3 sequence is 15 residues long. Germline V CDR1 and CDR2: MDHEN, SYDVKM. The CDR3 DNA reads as TGTGCCAGCAAAACTCCCGGGACAGGAAATTCACCCCTCCACTTT. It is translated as CASKTPGTGNSPLHF.

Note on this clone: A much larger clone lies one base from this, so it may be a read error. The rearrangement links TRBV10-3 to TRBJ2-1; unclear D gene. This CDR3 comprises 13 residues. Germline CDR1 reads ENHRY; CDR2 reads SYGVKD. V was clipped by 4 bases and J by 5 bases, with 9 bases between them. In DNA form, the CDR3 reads TGTGCCATCAGTGTTTGGGTCCACAATGAGCAGTTCTTC. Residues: CAISVWVHNEQFF.

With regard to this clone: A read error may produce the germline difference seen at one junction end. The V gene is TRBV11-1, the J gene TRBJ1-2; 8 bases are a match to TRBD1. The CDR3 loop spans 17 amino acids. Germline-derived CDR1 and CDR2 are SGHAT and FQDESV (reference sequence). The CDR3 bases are TGTGCCAGCATCTTAGCAGGACAGGGTCCCGCTAACTATGGCTACACCTTC. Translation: CASILAGQGPANYGYTF.

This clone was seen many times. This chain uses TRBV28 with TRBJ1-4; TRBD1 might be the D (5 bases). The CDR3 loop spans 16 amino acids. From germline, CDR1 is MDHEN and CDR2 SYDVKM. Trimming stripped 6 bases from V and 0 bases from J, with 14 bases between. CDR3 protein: CASRSVEGATNEKLFF. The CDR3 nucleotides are TGTGCCAGCAGATCCGTCGAAGGGGCAACTAATGAAAAACTGTTTTTT.

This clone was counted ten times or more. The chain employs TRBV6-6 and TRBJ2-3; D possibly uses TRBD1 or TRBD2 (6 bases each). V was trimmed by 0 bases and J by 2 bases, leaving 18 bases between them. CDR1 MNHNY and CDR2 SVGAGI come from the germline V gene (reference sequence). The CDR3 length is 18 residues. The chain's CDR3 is CASSYSGFAGHNTDTQYF. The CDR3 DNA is TGTGCCAGCAGTTACTCGGGGTTCGCGGGACATAACACAGATACGCAGTATTTT.

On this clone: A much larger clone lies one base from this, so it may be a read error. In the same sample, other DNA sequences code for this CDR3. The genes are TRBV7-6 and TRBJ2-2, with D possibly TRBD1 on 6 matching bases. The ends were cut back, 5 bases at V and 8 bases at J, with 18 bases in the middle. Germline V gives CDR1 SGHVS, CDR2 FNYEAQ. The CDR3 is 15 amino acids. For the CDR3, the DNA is TGTGCCAGCAGCCGCAGGGGAGTTGGCACTGGGGAGCTGTTTTTT. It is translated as CASSRRGVGTGELFF. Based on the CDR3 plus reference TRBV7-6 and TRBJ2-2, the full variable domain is GAGVSQSPRYKVTKRGQDVALRCDPISGHVSLYWYRQALGQGPEFLTYFNYEAQQDKSGLPNDRFSAERPEGSISTLTIQRTEQRDSAMYRCASSRRGVGTGELFFGEGSRLTVL.

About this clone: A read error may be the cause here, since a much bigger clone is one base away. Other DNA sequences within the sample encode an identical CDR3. CDR3 amino acids: CASSIDGQGAPGDTQYF. In DNA, the CDR3 is TGTGCCAGTAGTATAGATGGTCAGGGGGCTCCTGGAGATACGCAGTATTTT. This chain links TRBV19 with TRBJ2-3; TRBD1 matches at 8 bases. The J segment lost 5 bases and the V segment lost 0 bases, leaving 10 bases of the junction unmatched. The CDR3 is made up of 17 amino acids. Germline V gene sequence: CDR1 LNHDA, CDR2 SQIVND (reference sequence).

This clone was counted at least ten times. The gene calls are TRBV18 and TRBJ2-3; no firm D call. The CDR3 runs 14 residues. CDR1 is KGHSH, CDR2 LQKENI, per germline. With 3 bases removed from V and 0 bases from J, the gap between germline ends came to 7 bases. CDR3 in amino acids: CASSPPSSTDTQYF. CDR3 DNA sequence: TGTGCCAGCTCACCGCCCTCTAGCACAGATACGCAGTATTTT.

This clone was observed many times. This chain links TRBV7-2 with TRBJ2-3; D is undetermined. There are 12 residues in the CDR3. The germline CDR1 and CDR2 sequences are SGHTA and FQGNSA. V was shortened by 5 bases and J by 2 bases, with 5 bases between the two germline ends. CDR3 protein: CASSPTTDTQYF. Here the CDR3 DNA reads TGTGCCAGCAGCCCAACCACAGATACGCAGTATTTT.

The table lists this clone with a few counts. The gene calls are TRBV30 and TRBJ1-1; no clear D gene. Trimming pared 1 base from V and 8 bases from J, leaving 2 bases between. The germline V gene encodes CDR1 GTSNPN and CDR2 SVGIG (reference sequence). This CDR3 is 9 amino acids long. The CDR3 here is CAWSAEAFF. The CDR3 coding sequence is TGTGCCTGGAGTGCGGAAGCTTTCTTT.

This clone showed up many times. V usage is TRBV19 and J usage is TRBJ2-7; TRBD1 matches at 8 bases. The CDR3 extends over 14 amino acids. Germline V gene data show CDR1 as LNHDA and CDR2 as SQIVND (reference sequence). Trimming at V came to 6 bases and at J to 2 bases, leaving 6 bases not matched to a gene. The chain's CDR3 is CASRMDRAAYEQYF. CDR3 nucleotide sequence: TGTGCCAGTAGGATGGACAGGGCTGCCTACGAGCAGTACTTC.

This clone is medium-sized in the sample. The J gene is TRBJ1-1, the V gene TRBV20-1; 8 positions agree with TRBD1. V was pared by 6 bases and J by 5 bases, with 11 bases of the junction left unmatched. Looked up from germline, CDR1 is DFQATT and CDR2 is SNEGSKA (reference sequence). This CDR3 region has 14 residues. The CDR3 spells CSACRDTGGTEAFF. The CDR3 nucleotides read TGCAGTGCGTGCCGGGACACAGGGGGTACTGAAGCTTTCTTT.

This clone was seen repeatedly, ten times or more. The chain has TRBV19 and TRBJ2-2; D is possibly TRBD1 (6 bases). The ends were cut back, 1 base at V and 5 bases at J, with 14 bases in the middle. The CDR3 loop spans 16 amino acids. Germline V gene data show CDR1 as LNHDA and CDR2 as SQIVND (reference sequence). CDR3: CASSIVVVRGTGELFF. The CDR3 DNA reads TGTGCCAGTAGTATAGTTGTCGTCAGGGGAACCGGGGAGCTGTTTTTT.

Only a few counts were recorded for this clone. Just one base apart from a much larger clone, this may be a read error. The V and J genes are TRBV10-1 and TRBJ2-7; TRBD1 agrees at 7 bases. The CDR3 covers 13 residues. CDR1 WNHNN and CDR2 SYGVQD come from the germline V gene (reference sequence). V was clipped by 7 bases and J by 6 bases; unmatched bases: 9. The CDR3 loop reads CASNDRVGFEQYF. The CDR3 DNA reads TGCGCCAGCAACGACAGGGTAGGATTCGAGCAGTACTTC.

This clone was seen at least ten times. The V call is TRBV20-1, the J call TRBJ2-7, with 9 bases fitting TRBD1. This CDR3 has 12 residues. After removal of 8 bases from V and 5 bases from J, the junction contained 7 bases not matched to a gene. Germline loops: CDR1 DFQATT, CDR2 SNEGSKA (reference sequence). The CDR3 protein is CSSGTGPNEQYF. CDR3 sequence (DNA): TGCAGTTCCGGGACAGGGCCCAACGAGCAGTACTTC.

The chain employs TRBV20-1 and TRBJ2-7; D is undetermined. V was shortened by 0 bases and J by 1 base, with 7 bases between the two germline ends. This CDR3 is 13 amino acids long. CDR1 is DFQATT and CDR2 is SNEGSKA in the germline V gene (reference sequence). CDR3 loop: CSARDVGSYEQYV. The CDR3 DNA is TGCAGTGCTAGAGACGTAGGGTCCTACGAGCAGTACGTC.

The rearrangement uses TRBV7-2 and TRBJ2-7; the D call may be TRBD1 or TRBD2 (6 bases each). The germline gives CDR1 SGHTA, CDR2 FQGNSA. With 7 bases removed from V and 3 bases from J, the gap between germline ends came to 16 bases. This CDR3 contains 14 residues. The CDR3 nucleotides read TGTGCCAGCAAAACCTCGGGGGCCAACTACGAGCAGTACTTC. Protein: CASKTSGANYEQYF.

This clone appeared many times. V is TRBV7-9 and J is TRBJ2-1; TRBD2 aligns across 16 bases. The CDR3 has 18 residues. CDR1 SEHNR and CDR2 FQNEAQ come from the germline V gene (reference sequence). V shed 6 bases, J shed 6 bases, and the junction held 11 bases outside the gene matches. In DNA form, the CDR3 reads TGTGCCAGCAGTTACGTTCTGGGACTAGCGGGAGGGCGCAATGAGCAGTTCTTC. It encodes CASSYVLGLAGGRNEQFF.

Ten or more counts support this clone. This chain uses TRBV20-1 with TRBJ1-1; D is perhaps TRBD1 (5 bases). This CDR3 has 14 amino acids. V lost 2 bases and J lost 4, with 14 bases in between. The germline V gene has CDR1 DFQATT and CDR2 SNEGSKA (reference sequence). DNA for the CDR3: TGCAGTGCTAGACGTATCGCGGGGCCCACTGAAGCTTTCTTT. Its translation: CSARRIAGPTEAFF.

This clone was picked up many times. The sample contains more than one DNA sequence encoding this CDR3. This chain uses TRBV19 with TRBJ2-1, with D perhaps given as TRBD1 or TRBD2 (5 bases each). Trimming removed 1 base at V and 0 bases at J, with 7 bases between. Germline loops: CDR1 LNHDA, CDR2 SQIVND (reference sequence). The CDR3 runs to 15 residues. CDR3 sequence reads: CASSIGGTSYNEQFF. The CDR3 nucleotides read TGTGCCAGTAGTATAGGGGGGACCTCCTACAATGAGCAGTTCTTC. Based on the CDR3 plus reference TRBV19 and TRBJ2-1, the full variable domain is DGGITQSPKYLFRKEGQNVTLSCEQNLNHDAMYWYRQDPGQGLRLIYYSQIVNDFQKGDIAEGYSVSREKKESFPLTVTSAQKNPTAFYLCASSIGGTSYNEQFFGPGTRLTVL.

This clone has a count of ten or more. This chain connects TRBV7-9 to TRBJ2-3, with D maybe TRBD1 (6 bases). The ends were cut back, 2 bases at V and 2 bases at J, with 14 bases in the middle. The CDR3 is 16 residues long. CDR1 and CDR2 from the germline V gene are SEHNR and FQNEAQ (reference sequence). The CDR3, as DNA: TGTGCCAGCAGCTTATTTCGAGGGGGATTCACAGATACGCAGTATTTT. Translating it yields CASSLFRGGFTDTQYF.

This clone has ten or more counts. CDR3 sequence: CASRSPAGDRDTQYF. CDR3 in DNA: TGTGCCAGCAGATCCCCCGCGGGAGATAGGGATACGCAGTATTTT. The chain uses TRBV28 and TRBJ2-3, with 7 bases identical to TRBD2. This CDR3 spans 15 amino acids. V trimming: 6 bases; J trimming: 6 bases; junction bases outside the gene matches: 12. Germline CDR1 and CDR2: MDHEN and SYDVKM.

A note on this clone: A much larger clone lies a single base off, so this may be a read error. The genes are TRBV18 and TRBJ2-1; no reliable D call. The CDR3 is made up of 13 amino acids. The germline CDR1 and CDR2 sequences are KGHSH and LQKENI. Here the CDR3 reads CAISPQPWDEQFF. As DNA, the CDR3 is TGTGCCATCTCACCCCAACCCTGGGATGAGCAGTTCTTC.

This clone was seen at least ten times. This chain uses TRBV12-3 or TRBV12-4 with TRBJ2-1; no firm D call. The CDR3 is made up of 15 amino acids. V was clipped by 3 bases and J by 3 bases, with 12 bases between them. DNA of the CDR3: TGTGCCAGCAGTTTGGGCTCTGTTAACTACAATGAGCAGTTCTTC. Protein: CASSLGSVNYNEQFF.

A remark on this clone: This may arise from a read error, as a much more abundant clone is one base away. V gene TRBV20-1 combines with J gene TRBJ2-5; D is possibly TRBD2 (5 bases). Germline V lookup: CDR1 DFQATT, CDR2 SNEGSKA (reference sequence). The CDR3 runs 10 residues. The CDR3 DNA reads TGCAGTGCTAGCGGGGAGACCCATTACTTC. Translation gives CSASGETHYF.